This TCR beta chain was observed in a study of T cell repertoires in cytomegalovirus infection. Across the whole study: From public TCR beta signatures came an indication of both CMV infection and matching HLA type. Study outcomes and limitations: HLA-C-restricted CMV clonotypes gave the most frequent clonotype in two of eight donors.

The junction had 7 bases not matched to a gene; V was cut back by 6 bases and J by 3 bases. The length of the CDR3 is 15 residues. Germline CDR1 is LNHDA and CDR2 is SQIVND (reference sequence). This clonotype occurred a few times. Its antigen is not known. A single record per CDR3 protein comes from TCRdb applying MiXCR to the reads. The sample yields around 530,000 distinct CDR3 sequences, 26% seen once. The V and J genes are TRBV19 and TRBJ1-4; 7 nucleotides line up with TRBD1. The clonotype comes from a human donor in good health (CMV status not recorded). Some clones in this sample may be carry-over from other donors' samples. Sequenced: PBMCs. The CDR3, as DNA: TGTGCCAGTAGACTTCAGGGGGACTCTAATGAAAAACTGTTTTTT. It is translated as CASRLQGDSNEKLFF.